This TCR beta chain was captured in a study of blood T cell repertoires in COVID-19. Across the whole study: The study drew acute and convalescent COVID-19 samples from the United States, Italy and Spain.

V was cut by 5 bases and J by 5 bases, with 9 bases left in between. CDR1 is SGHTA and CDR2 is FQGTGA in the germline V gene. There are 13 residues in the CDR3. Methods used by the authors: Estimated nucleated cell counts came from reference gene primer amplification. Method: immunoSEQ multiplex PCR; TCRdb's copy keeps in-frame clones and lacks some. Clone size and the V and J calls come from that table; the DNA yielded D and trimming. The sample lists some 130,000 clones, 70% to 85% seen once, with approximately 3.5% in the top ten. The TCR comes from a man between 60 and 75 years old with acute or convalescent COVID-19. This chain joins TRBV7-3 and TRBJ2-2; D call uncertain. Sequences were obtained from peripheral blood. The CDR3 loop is CASSNSLTGELFF. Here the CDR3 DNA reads TGTGCCAGCAGCAATAGTCTTACCGGGGAGCTGTTTTTT.